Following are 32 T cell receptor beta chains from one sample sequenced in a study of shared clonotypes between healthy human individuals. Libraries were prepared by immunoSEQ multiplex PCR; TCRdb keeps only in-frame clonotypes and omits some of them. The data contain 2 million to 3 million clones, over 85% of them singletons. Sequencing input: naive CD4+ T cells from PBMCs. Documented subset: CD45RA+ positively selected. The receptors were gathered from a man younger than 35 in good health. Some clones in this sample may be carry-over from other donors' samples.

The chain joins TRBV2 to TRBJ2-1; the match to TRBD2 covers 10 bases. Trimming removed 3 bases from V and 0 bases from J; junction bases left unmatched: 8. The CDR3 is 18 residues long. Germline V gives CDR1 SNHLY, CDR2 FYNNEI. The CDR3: CASSDLLTSGFSYNEQFF. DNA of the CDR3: TGTGCCAGCAGTGACCTATTGACTAGCGGGTTCTCCTACAATGAGCAGTTCTTC. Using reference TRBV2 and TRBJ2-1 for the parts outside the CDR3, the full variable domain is EPEVTQTPSHQVTQMGQEVILRCVPISNHLYFYWYRQILGQKVEFLVSFYNNEISEKSEIFDDQFSVERPDGSNFTLKIRSTKLEDSAMYFCASSDLLTSGFSYNEQFFGPGTRLTVL.

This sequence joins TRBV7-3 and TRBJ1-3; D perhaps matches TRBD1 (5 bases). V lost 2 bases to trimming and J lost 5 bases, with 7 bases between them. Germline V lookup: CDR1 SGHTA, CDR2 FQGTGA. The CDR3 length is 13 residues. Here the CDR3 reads CASSLQGRNTIYF. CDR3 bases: TGTGCCAGCAGCTTACAGGGACGAAACACCATATATTTT.

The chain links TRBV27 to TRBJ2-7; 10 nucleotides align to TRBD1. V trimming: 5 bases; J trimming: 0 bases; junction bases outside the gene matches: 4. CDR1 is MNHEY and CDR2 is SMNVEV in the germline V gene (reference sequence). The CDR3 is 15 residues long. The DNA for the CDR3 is TGTGCCAGCAGTCCCAGGACAGGGGGCTCCTACGAGCAGTACTTC. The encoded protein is CASSPRTGGSYEQYF.

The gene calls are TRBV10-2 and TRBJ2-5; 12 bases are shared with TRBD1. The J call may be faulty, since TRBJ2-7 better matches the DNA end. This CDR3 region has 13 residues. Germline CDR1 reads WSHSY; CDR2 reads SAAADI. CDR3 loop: CASGTGGNYEQYF. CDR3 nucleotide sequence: TGCGCCAGTGGGACAGGGGGCAACTACGAGCAGTACTTC.

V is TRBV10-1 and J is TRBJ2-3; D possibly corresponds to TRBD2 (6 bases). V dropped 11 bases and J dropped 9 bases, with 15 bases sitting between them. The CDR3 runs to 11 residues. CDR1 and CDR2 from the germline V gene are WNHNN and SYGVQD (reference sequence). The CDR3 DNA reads TGCGCCTCTGGGGGGTCCACCACGCAGTATTTT. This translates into CASGGSTTQYF.

This chain's CDR3 is CASGLPRGEQFF. In nucleotides, the CDR3 is TGTGCTAGTGGTTTGCCCCGGGGTGAGCAGTTCTTC. The chain joins TRBV12-5 to TRBJ2-1; tentatively, D is TRBD2 (5 bases). The CDR3 has 12 residues. With 2 bases removed from V and 9 bases from J, the gap between germline ends came to 8 bases. Germline lookup yields CDR1 LGHNT and CDR2 FRNRAP. Full variable domain (rest looked up from reference TRBV12-5 and TRBJ2-1): DARVTQTPRHKVTEMGQEVTMRCQPILGHNTVFWYRQTMMQGLELLAYFRNRAPLDDSGMPKDRFSAEMPDATLATLKIQPSEPRDSAVYFCASGLPRGEQFFGPGTRLTVL.

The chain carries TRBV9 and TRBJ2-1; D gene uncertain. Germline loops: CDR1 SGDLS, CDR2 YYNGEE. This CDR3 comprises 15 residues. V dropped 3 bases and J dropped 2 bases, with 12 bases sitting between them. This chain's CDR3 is CASSEDPRAYNEQFF. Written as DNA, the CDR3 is TGTGCCAGCAGCGAAGACCCTAGGGCCTACAATGAGCAGTTCTTC.

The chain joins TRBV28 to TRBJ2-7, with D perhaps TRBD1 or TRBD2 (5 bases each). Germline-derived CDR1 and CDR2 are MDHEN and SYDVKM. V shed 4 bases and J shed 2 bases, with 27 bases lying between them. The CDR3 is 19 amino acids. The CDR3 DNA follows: TGTGCCAGCAGTTCTCCGCGGGCCTGGAGGACCGAAGGGGCCTACGAGCAGTACTTC. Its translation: CASSSPRAWRTEGAYEQYF.

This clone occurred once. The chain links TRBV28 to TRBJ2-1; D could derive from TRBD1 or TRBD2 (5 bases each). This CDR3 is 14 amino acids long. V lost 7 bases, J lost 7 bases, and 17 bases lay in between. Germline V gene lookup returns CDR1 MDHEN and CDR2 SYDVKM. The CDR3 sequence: CASIQPGPGNEQFF. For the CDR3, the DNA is TGTGCCAGCATCCAGCCGGGGCCAGGGAATGAGCAGTTCTTC.

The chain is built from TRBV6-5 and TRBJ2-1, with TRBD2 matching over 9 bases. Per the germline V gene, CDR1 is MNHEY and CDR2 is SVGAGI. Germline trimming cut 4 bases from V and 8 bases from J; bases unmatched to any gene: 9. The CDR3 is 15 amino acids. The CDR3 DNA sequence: TGTGCCAGCAGTTCGCTTAGCGGGAGCCGTGATGAGCAGTTCTTC. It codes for CASSSLSGSRDEQFF.

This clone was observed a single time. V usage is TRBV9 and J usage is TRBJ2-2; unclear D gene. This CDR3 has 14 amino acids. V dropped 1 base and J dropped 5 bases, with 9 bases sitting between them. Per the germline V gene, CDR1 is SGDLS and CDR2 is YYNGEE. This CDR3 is CASSVLSSTGELFF. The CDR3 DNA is TGTGCCAGCAGCGTACTTAGCTCGACCGGGGAGCTGTTTTTT.

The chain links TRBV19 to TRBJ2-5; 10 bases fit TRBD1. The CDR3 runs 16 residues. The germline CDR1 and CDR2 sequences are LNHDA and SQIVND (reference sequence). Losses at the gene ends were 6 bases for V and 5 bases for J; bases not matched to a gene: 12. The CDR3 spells CASRPSGGQGGETQYF. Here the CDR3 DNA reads TGTGCCAGTAGACCCTCCGGTGGACAGGGGGGCGAGACCCAGTACTTC.

The CDR3 DNA reads TGTGCCAGCAGCAGGAGGGTCCAAGAGACCCAGTACTTC. This encodes CASSRRVQETQYF. The chain joins TRBV11-3 to TRBJ2-5, with a tentative D call TRBD2 (6 bases). This CDR3 region has 13 residues. V was clipped by 5 bases and J by 1 base, with 8 bases between them. From germline, CDR1 is SGHNT and CDR2 YENEEA.

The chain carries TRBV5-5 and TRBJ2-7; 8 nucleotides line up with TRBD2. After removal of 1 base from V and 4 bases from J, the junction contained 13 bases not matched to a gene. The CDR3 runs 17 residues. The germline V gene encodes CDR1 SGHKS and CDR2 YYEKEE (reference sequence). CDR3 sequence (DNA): TGTGCCAGCAGCTTGAGTGTTGCGGGGGGCGCCTTATACGAGCAGTACTTC. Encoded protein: CASSLSVAGGALYEQYF.

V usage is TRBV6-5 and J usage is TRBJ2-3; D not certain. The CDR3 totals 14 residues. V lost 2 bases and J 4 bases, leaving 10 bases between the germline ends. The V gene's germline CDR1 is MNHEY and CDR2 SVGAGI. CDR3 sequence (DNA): TGTGCCAGCAGTTACAGTTTTACAGCAGATACGCAGTATTTT. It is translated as CASSYSFTADTQYF.

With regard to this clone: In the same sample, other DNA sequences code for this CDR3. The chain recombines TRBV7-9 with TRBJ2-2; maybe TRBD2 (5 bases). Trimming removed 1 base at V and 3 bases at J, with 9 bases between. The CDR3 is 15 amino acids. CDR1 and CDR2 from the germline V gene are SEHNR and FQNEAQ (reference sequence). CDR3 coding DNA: TGTGCCAGCAGCTTAGGCTCCGGGGACACCGGGGAGCTGTTTTTT. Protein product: CASSLGSGDTGELFF.

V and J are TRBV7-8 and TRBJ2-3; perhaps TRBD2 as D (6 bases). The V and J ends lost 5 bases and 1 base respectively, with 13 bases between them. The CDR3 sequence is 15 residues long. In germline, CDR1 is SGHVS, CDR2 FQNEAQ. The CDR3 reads CASSPRTGGTDTQYF. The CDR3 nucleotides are TGTGCCAGCAGCCCCAGGACGGGGGGCACAGATACGCAGTATTTT.

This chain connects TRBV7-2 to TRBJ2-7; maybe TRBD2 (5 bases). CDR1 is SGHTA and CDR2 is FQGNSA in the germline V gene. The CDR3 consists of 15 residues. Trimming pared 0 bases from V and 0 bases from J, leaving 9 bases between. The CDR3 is CASSLALRDSYEQYF. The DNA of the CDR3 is TGTGCCAGCAGCTTAGCGCTACGGGACTCCTACGAGCAGTACTTC.

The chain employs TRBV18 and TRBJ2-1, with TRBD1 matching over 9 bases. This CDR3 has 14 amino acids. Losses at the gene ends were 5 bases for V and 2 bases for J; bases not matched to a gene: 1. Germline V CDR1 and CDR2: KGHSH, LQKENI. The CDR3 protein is CASSGTGTYNEQFF. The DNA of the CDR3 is TGTGCCAGCTCAGGGACAGGGACCTACAATGAGCAGTTCTTC. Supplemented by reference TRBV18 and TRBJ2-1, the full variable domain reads NAGVMQNPRHLVRRRGQEARLRCSPMKGHSHVYWYRQLPEEGLKFMVYLQKENIIDESGMPKERFSAEFPKEGPSILRIQQVVRGDSAAYFCASSGTGTYNEQFFGPGTRLTVL.

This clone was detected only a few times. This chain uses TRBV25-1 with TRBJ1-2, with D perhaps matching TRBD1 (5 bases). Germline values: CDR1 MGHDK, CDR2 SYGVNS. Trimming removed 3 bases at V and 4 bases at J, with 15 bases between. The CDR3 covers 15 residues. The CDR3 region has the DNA TGTGCCAGCAGTGATGGGGGGGGAATAGCCTATGGCTACACCTTC. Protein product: CASSDGGGIAYGYTF.

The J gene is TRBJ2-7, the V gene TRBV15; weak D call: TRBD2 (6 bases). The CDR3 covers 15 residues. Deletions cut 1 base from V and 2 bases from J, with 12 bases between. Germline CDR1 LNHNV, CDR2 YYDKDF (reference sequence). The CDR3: CATSRVGGIPYEQYF. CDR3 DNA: TGTGCCACCAGCAGAGTTGGGGGGATTCCCTACGAGCAGTACTTC.

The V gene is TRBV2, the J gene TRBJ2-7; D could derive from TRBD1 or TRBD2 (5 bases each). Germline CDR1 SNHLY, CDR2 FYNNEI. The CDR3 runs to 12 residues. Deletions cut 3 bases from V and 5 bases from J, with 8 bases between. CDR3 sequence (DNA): TGTGCCAGCAGTGACAGGGACCACGAGCAGTACTTC. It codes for CASSDRDHEQYF.

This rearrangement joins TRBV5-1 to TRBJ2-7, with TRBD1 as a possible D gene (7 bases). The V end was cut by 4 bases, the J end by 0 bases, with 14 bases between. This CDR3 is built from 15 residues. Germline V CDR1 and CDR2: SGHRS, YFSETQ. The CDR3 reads CASSAGTVYSYEQYF. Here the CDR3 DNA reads TGCGCCAGCAGCGCGGGGACAGTTTACTCCTACGAGCAGTACTTC.

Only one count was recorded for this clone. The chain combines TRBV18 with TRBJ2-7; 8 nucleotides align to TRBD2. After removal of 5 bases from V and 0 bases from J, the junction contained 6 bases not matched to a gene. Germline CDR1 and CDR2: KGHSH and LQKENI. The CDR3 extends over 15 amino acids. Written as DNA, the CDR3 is TGTGCCAGCTCAATCCAGCGGGAGAGCTCCTACGAGCAGTACTTC. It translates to CASSIQRESSYEQYF.

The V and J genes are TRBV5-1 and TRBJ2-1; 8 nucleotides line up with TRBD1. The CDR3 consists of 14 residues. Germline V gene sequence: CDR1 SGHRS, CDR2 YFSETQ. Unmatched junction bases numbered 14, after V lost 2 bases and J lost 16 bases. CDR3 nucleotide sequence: TGCGCCAGCAGCTTAGATGCCGCGGGACAGGAGTCATTCTTC. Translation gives CASSLDAAGQESFF.

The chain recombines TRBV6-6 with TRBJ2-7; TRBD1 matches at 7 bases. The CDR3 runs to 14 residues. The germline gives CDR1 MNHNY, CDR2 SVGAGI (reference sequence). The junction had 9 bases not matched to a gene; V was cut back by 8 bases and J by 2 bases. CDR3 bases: TGTGCCAGCGATAGGGGGCAGGCTACCTACGAGCAGTACTTC. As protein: CASDRGQATYEQYF.

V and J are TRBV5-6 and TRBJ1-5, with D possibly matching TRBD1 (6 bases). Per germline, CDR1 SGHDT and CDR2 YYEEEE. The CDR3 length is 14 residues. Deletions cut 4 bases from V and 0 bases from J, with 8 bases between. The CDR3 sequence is CASSGGPSNQPQHF. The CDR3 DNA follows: TGTGCCAGCAGCGGGGGCCCTAGCAATCAGCCCCAGCATTTT. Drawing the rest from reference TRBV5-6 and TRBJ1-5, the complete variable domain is DAGVTQSPTHLIKTRGQQVTLRCSPKSGHDTVSWYQQALGQGPQFIFQYYEEEERQRGNFPDRFSGHQFPNYSSELNVNALLLGDSALYLCASSGGPSNQPQHFGDGTRLSIL.

CDR3 coding DNA: TGCGCCAGCAGCGGACTTGCTGGGCCCGCCGGAAACACCATATATTTT. This sequence encodes CASSGLAGPAGNTIYF. This chain connects TRBV5-1 to TRBJ1-3; D not resolved. V was shortened by 4 bases and J by 4 bases, with 18 bases between the two germline ends. CDR1 and CDR2 from the germline V gene are SGHRS and YFSETQ. The CDR3 contains 16 residues.

The CDR3 region is CASRSLAGGSGELFF. Here the CDR3 DNA reads TGCGCCAGCAGGTCACTAGCGGGAGGCTCCGGGGAGCTGTTTTTT. The V gene is TRBV5-1, the J gene TRBJ2-2; 12 nucleotides align to TRBD2. V trimming: 5 bases; J trimming: 6 bases; junction bases outside the gene matches: 5. The V gene's germline CDR1 is SGHRS and CDR2 YFSETQ. This CDR3 comprises 15 residues.

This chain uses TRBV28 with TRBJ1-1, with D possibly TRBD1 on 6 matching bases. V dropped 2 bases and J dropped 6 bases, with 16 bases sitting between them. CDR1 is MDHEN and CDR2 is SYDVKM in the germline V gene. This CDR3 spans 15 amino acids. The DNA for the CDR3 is TGTGCCAGCAGTTTAATTAGGCGGGGGGCGGCTGAAGCTTTCTTT. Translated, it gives CASSLIRRGAAEAFF.

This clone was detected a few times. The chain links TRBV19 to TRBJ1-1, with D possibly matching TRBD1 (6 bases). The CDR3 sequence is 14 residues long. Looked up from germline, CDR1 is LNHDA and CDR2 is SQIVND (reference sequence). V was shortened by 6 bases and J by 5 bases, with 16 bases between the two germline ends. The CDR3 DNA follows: TGTGCCAGTAGCCTAGGGGGGGCGAGGACTGAAGCTTTCTTT. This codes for CASSLGGARTEAFF.

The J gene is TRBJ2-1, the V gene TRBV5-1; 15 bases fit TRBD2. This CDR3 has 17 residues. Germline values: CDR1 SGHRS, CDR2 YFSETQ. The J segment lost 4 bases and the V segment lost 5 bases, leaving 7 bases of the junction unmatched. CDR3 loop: CASSGTGTSGGYNEQFF. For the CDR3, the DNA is TGCGCCAGCAGTGGCACTGGGACTAGCGGGGGGTACAATGAGCAGTTCTTC. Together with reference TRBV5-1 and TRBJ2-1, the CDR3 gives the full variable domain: KAGVTQTPRYLIKTRGQQVTLSCSPISGHRSVSWYQQTPGQGLQFLFEYFSETQRNKGNFPGRFSGRQFSNSRSEMNVSTLELGDSALYLCASSGTGTSGGYNEQFFGPGTRLTVL.